One sample yielded the 11 T cell receptor beta chains listed below, sequenced in a study of cytomegalovirus exposure and HLA in healthy donors. Both 60 Vbeta primers and 13 Jbeta primers went into the PCR. TCRdb's table, derived via immunoSEQ multiplex PCR, lists solely in-frame clones and lacks some. The sample yields around 150,000 clones, about 75% seen once. Material for sequencing was PBMCs. The receptor set was obtained from a male donor in good health and CMV-seronegative.

This clone was seen just once. The V call is TRBV6-1, the J call TRBJ2-3; 8 nucleotides line up with TRBD2. The CDR3 is 14 residues long. Germline loops: CDR1 MNHNS, CDR2 SASEGT. Trimming took 3 bases from V and 2 from J; bases not matched to a gene: 1. CDR3: CASSERGVTDTQYF. The CDR3 DNA sequence: TGTGCCAGCAGTGAGCGGGGGGTCACAGATACGCAGTATTTT.

The chain combines TRBV19 with TRBJ1-4; D uncertain. CDR3 size: 15 residues. Germline lookup yields CDR1 LNHDA and CDR2 SQIVND (reference sequence). Trimming removed 1 base from V and 2 bases from J, with 8 bases in between. The CDR3 nucleotides are TGTGCCAGTAGTATAGTCGGGGTGACTAATGAAAAACTGTTTTTT. This sequence encodes CASSIVGVTNEKLFF.

V and J are TRBV11-3 and TRBJ2-2; 8 nucleotides align to TRBD2. Germline assignment: CDR1 SGHNT and CDR2 YENEEA. V was pared by 5 bases and J by 3 bases, with 8 bases of the junction left unmatched. The CDR3 runs to 16 residues. Written as DNA, the CDR3 is TGTGCCAGCAGCCCCTCGGGGGGGATTCACACCGGGGAGCTGTTTTTT. Amino acid sequence: CASSPSGGIHTGELFF.

The V and J genes are TRBV11-2 and TRBJ2-7, with D possibly TRBD2 on 5 matching bases. Looked up from germline, CDR1 is SGHAT and CDR2 is FQNNGV. This CDR3 has 14 residues. Trimming took off 3 bases at V and 3 bases at J, with 12 bases between the two ends. The CDR3 protein is CASSFEGRNYEQYF. The CDR3 DNA reads TGTGCCAGCAGCTTCGAGGGTAGAAACTACGAGCAGTACTTC.

The count of this clone is one. In nucleotides, the CDR3 is TGTGCCAGCAGCCCGACGACAGAGAGCACAGATACGCAGTATTTT. Protein product: CASSPTTESTDTQYF. The chain recombines TRBV7-3 with TRBJ2-3; perhaps TRBD1 as D (5 bases). Germline assignment: CDR1 SGHTA and CDR2 FQGTGA. The CDR3 is 15 residues long. With 5 bases removed from V and 0 bases from J, the gap between germline ends came to 12 bases.

This chain links TRBV6-1 with TRBJ2-5, with 8 bases identical to TRBD1. The junction had 23 bases not matched to a gene; V was cut back by 6 bases and J by 5 bases. CDR3 length: 19 residues. Germline-derived CDR1 and CDR2 are MNHNS and SASEGT. DNA of the CDR3: TGTGCCAGCAGGGAATCCCCACGAATCTCTCGGACAGGGATGGAGACCCAGTACTTC. Its protein is CASRESPRISRTGMETQYF.

The chain links TRBV11-2 to TRBJ1-2; TRBD1 matches at 7 bases. Germline V gives CDR1 SGHAT, CDR2 FQNNGV. This CDR3 contains 14 residues. Unmatched junction bases numbered 11, after V lost 5 bases and J lost 8 bases. The CDR3 sequence is CASSISRGQDGYTF. The CDR3 bases are TGTGCCAGCAGCATATCAAGGGGGCAGGACGGCTACACCTTC.

The chain has TRBV5-1 and TRBJ2-5, with D tentatively TRBD1 (5 bases). The CDR3 extends over 14 amino acids. V was cut by 2 bases and J by 5 bases, with 13 bases left in between. Per germline, CDR1 SGHRS and CDR2 YFSETQ. Here the CDR3 reads CASSFQGSRETQYF. The CDR3 nucleotides read TGCGCCAGCAGCTTCCAGGGTAGTCGGGAGACCCAGTACTTC.

V is TRBV5-4 and J is TRBJ2-1; 8 bases match TRBD2. This CDR3 has 16 residues. Germline V lookup: CDR1 SGHNT, CDR2 YYREEE (reference sequence). The J segment lost 6 bases and the V segment lost 3 bases, leaving 11 bases of the junction unmatched. This chain's CDR3 is CASSSGPGLEGNEQFF. Written as DNA, the CDR3 is TGTGCCAGCAGCTCAGGACCGGGACTAGAGGGCAATGAGCAGTTCTTC.

The rearrangement links TRBV9 to TRBJ2-5, with 9 bases aligning to TRBD1. The ends lost 0 bases at V and 5 bases at J; junction bases unmatched: 5. The CDR3 sequence is 15 residues long. The germline V gene encodes CDR1 SGDLS and CDR2 YYNGEE. DNA of the CDR3: TGTGCCAGCAGCGTAGGGGGACAGGGAGGGGAGACCCAGTACTTC. It yields the protein CASSVGGQGGETQYF.

J is TRBJ2-7 and V is TRBV28; 8 positions match TRBD2. This CDR3 is 16 amino acids long. After removal of 5 bases from V and 4 bases from J, the junction contained 13 bases not matched to a gene. The germline CDR1 and CDR2 sequences are MDHEN and SYDVKM. CDR3 nucleotides: TGTGCCAGCAGTCGGGGAACCGGGACTAGTTCTTACGAGCAGTACTTC. As protein: CASSRGTGTSSYEQYF.